The 20 T cell receptor beta chains reported below all come from one sample, sequenced in a study of spatial heterogeneity in lung cancer. TCRdb re-analysed the 5' RACE reads in MiXCR, keeping a single row per CDR3 protein. The repertoire holds some 22,000 distinct CDR3 sequences, with approximately 4.8% as singletons. Time point of the sample: sample taken at primary tumor resection. Material: PBMCs, obtained at surgery. These receptors came from a male donor with early-stage non-small cell lung cancer.

This clonotype was counted many times. The chain joins TRBV5-1 to TRBJ1-2, with TRBD1 as a possible D gene (6 bases). Between the trimmed V and J ends, which lost 2 bases and 0 bases, there was a span of 17 bases. In germline, CDR1 is SGHRS, CDR2 YFSETQ. This CDR3 region has 17 residues. The CDR3 bases are TGCGCCAGCAGCTTACTTCCCAGGGGACTGGCTAACTATGGCTACACCTTC. Amino acids: CASSLLPRGLANYGYTF.

The table lists this clonotype with many counts. The chain combines TRBV5-6 with TRBJ2-2; the D is unclear. Germline CDR1 SGHDT, CDR2 YYEEEE. CDR3 length: 16 residues. Trimming removed 2 bases from V and 3 bases from J, with 14 bases in between. The CDR3 coding sequence is TGTGCCAGCAGCTTTTTTAAGGGATACTACACCGGGGAGCTGTTTTTT. Its protein product is CASSFFKGYYTGELFF. Full variable domain (remainder filled in from reference TRBV5-6 and TRBJ2-2): DAGVTQSPTHLIKTRGQQVTLRCSPKSGHDTVSWYQQALGQGPQFIFQYYEEEERQRGNFPDRFSGHQFPNYSSELNVNALLLGDSALYLCASSFFKGYYTGELFFGEGSRLTVL.

This clonotype was seen ten or more times. This CDR3 reads CASSALPNDQPQHF. CDR3 nucleotides: TGTGCCAGCAGCGCACTCCCTAACGATCAGCCCCAGCATTTT. The chain is built from TRBV9 and TRBJ1-5; no reliable D call. V was shortened by 3 bases and J by 5 bases, with 12 bases between the two germline ends. The CDR3 extends over 14 amino acids. CDR1 SGDLS and CDR2 YYNGEE come from the germline V gene.

This clonotype was recorded many times. DNA for the CDR3: TGTGCCAGCAGTTTATCGGGGGGCTACAATGAGCAGTTCTTC. As protein: CASSLSGGYNEQFF. The chain joins TRBV27 to TRBJ2-1; the D gene is possibly TRBD2 (6 bases). Trimming shortened V by 0 bases and J by 3 bases, and 6 bases separated the two germline ends. CDR3 length: 14 residues. Germline assignment: CDR1 MNHEY and CDR2 SMNVEV (reference sequence).

This clonotype was recorded many times. This chain links TRBV2 with TRBJ2-1, with 8 bases aligning to TRBD2. Losses at the gene ends were 9 bases for V and 5 bases for J; bases not matched to a gene: 9. Germline CDR1 is SNHLY and CDR2 is FYNNEI. The CDR3 has 14 residues. The CDR3 DNA reads as TGTGCCAGTCTAAAAGCGGGAGAGGACAATGAGCAGTTCTTC. It translates to CASLKAGEDNEQFF.

This clonotype has a count of ten or more. The chain uses TRBV21-1 and TRBJ2-7; the D call of TRBD1 is as the table states it, not checked on the DNA. TRBV21-1 constitutes a pseudogene. The CDR3 contains 17 residues. The CDR3 region has the DNA TGTGCCAGCAGCAAAGCTGAGGGGACCCAATTAAACTACGAGCAGTACTTC. This codes for CASSKAEGTQLNYEQYF.

This clonotype was picked up many times. The rearrangement uses TRBV19 and TRBJ1-2; D is undetermined. Trimming shortened V by 9 bases and J by 2 bases, and 13 bases separated the two germline ends. CDR1 LNHDA and CDR2 SQIVND come from the germline V gene (reference sequence). This CDR3 spans 13 amino acids. This CDR3 is CASRVEGNYGYTF. CDR3 sequence (DNA): TGTGCCAGCCGGGTCGAGGGAAACTATGGCTACACCTTC.

This clonotype is medium-sized (0.01 to 0.1%) in the sample. This rearrangement joins TRBV7-2 to TRBJ1-5, with D tentatively TRBD1 (5 bases). CDR3 size: 15 residues. In germline, CDR1 is SGHTA, CDR2 FQGNSA. V gave up 2 bases and J gave up 4 bases, with 12 bases separating them. The CDR3 region has the DNA TGTGCCAGCAGCTTATATCAGGGAGATAATCAGCCCCAGCATTTT. This translates into CASSLYQGDNQPQHF.

This clonotype has at least ten counts. The V call is TRBV7-8, the J call TRBJ1-5; D unclear. Between the trimmed V and J ends, which lost 1 base and 0 bases, there was a span of 7 bases. This CDR3 is 15 amino acids long. Looked up from germline, CDR1 is SGHVS and CDR2 is FQNEAQ. The CDR3 reads CASSLGRISNQPQHF. Written as DNA, the CDR3 is TGTGCCAGCAGCTTAGGGAGGATTAGCAATCAGCCCCAGCATTTT. Together with reference TRBV7-8 and TRBJ1-5, the CDR3 gives the full variable domain: GAGVSQSPRYKVAKRGQDVALRCDPISGHVSLFWYQQALGQGPEFLTYFQNEAQLDKSGLPSDRFFAERPEGSVSTLKIQRTQQEDSAVYLCASSLGRISNQPQHFGDGTRLSIL.

In this sample, this clonotype is medium-sized. This chain uses TRBV6-1 with TRBJ1-1, with D unresolved. In germline, CDR1 is MNHNS, CDR2 SASEGT. Deletions cut 8 bases from V and 5 bases from J, with 15 bases between. The CDR3 is 13 amino acids. CDR3 amino acids: CASSASRETEAFF. CDR3 DNA sequence: TGTGCCAGCTCGGCCTCGAGGGAGACTGAAGCTTTCTTT.

The V and J genes are TRBV3-1 and TRBJ2-7; TRBD1 aligns across 9 bases. Trimming removed 4 bases from V and 5 bases from J; junction bases left unmatched: 6. The CDR3 length is 14 residues. Germline CDR1 reads LGHDT; CDR2 reads YNNKEL (reference sequence). CDR3 region: CASSRGGTGNEQYF. CDR3 nucleotides: TGTGCCAGCAGCCGGGGGGGGACAGGGAACGAGCAGTACTTC.

The rearrangement uses TRBV19 and TRBJ2-1; D is perhaps TRBD1 (5 bases). The length of the CDR3 is 14 residues. In germline, CDR1 is LNHDA, CDR2 SQIVND (reference sequence). V was trimmed by 6 bases and J by 9 bases, leaving 18 bases between them. Written as DNA, the CDR3 is TGTGCCAGTAGGAAAGAGATAGGGGCCCGTGAGCAGTTCTTC. It translates to CASRKEIGAREQFF.

By its share, this clonotype is medium-sized. The chain is built from TRBV20-1 and TRBJ1-5, with D possibly being TRBD1 (5 bases). The CDR3 extends over 13 amino acids. Germline V gene sequence: CDR1 DFQATT, CDR2 SNEGSKA (reference sequence). V lost 6 bases, J lost 3 bases, and 12 bases lay in between. The chain's CDR3 is CSAIDRSNQPQHF. DNA of the CDR3: TGCAGTGCGATAGACAGATCCAATCAGCCCCAGCATTTT.

On this clonotype itself: Since a much larger clone is just one base distant, this may be a read error. The chain couples TRBV28 to TRBJ2-5; 8 bases map to TRBD1. The CDR3 sequence is 15 residues long. V shed 4 bases, J shed 5 bases, and the junction held 9 bases outside the gene matches. Germline CDR1 and CDR2: MDHEN and SYDVKM. DNA of the CDR3: TGTGCCAGCAGTTACAACAGGGGGGAGGCGGAGACCCAGTACTTC. It codes for CASSYNRGEAETQYF.

This chain uses TRBV6-6 with TRBJ2-1; D may be TRBD2 (6 bases). The CDR3 sequence is 15 residues long. Germline V gives CDR1 MNHNY, CDR2 SVGAGI (reference sequence). V was cut by 6 bases and J by 0 bases, with 12 bases left in between. CDR3 region: CASRGGTLSYNEQFF. In DNA form, the CDR3 reads TGTGCCAGCAGGGGCGGGACGCTCTCCTACAATGAGCAGTTCTTC.

The sample holds many counts of this clonotype. V usage is TRBV20-1 and J usage is TRBJ1-6; D is unresolved. Per germline, CDR1 DFQATT and CDR2 SNEGSKA (reference sequence). The CDR3 runs 14 residues. V was trimmed by 5 bases and J by 5 bases, leaving 13 bases between them. The CDR3 nucleotides read TGCAGTGCTGGCCACTCGGGCAATAATTCACCCCTCCACTTT. Translating it yields CSAGHSGNNSPLHF.

This clonotype appeared many times. This chain links TRBV6-5 with TRBJ2-7; no firm D call. This CDR3 has 13 amino acids. Germline values: CDR1 MNHEY, CDR2 SVGAGI. Trimming cost V 2 bases and J 6 bases, with 11 bases left between them. The DNA of the CDR3 is TGTGCCAGCAGTTACACGAGGACCCGCGAGCAGTACTTC. Amino acids: CASSYTRTREQYF.

Ten or more counts support this clonotype. The V and J genes are TRBV28 and TRBJ1-3; D is undetermined. Between the trimmed V and J ends, which lost 5 bases and 3 bases, there was a span of 11 bases. Germline CDR1 MDHEN, CDR2 SYDVKM. The CDR3 covers 14 residues. CDR3 DNA: TGTGCCAGCAGTCTTGCTACAGATGGAAACACCATATATTTT. It specifies CASSLATDGNTIYF.

This clonotype was seen at least ten times. The chain is built from TRBV7-9 and TRBJ2-7; 7 positions match TRBD2. After removal of 4 bases from V and 6 bases from J, the junction contained 12 bases not matched to a gene. The length of the CDR3 is 15 residues. Looked up from germline, CDR1 is SEHNR and CDR2 is FQNEAQ (reference sequence). This CDR3 is CASSSSGTTSREQYF. CDR3 in DNA: TGTGCCAGCAGCTCCTCCGGGACTACCAGCCGCGAGCAGTACTTC.

This clonotype was counted many times. The chain carries TRBV11-2 and TRBJ2-1, with D perhaps matching TRBD2 (6 bases). The CDR3 consists of 14 residues. V lost 1 base and J lost 7, with 11 bases in between. Per germline, CDR1 SGHAT and CDR2 FQNNGV. The CDR3 region is CASSLVVAANEQFF. CDR3 DNA sequence: TGTGCCAGCAGCTTAGTAGTAGCGGCAAATGAGCAGTTCTTC.